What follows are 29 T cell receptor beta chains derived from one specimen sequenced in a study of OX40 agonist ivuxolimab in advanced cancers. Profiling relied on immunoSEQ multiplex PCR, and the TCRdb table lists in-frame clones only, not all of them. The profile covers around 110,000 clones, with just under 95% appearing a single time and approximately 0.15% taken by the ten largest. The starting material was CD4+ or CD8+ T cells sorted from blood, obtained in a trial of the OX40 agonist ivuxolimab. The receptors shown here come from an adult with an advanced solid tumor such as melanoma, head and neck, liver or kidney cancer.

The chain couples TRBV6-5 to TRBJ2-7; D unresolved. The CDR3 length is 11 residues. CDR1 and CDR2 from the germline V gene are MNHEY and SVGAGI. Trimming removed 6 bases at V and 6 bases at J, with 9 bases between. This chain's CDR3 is CASRSFGEQYF. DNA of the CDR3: TGTGCCAGCAGAAGCTTCGGCGAGCAGTACTTC.

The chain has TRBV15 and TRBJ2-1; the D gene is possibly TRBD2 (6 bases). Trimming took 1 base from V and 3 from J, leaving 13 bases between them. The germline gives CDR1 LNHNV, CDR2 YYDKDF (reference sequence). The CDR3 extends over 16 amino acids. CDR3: CATSRVGGISYNEQFF. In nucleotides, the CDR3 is TGTGCCACCAGCAGAGTGGGCGGGATCAGCTACAATGAGCAGTTCTTC.

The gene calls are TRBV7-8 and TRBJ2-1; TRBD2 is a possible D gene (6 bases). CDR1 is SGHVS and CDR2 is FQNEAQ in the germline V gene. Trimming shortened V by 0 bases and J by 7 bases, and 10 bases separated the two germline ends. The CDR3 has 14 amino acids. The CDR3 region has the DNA TGTGCCAGCAGCTTAGCGGGGGGTAATAATGAGCAGTTCTTC. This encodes CASSLAGGNNEQFF.

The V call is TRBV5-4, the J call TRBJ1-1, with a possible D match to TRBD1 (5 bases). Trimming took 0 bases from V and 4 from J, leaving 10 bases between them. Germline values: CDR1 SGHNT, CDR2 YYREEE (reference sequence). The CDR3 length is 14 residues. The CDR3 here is CASSLEGRVTEAFF. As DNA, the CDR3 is TGTGCCAGCAGCTTGGAGGGCAGGGTCACTGAAGCTTTCTTT.

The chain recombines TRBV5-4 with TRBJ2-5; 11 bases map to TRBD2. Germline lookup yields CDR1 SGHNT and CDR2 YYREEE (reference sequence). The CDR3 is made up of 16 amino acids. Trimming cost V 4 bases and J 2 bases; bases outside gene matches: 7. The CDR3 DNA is TGTGCCAGCAGCCAGACTAGCGGGGCCCGACAAGAGACCCAGTACTTC. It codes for CASSQTSGARQETQYF.

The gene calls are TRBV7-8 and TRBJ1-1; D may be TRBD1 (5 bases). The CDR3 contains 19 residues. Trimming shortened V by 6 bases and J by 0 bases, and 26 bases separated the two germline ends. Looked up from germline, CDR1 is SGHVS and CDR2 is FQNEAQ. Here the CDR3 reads CASSSPIGGGGLMNTEAFF. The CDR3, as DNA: TGTGCCAGCAGTTCCCCGATCGGGGGAGGAGGACTGATGAACACTGAAGCTTTCTTT.

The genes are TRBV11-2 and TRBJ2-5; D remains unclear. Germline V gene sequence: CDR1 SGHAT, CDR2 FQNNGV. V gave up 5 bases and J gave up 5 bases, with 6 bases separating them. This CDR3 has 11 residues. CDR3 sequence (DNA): TGTGCCAGCAGCCAGCCGGAGACCCAGTACTTC. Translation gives CASSQPETQYF.

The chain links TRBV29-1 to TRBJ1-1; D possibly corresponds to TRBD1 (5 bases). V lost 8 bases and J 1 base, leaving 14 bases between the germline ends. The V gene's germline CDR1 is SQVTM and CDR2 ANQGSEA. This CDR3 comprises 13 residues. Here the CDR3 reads CSSLGDPNTEAFF. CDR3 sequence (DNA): TGCAGCTCCTTAGGGGACCCGAACACTGAAGCTTTCTTT.

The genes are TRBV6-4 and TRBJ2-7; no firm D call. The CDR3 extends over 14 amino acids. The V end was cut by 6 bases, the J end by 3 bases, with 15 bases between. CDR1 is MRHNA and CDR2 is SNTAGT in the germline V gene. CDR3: CASRSGLRGYEQYF. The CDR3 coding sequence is TGTGCCAGCAGGTCCGGCCTGAGAGGCTACGAGCAGTACTTC.

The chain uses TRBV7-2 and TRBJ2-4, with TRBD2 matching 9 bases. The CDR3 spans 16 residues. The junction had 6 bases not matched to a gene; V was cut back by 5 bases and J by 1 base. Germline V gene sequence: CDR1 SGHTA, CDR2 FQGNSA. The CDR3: CASSLDSGGAKNIQYF. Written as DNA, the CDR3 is TGTGCCAGCAGCCTAGACAGCGGGGGGGCCAAAAACATTCAGTACTTC.

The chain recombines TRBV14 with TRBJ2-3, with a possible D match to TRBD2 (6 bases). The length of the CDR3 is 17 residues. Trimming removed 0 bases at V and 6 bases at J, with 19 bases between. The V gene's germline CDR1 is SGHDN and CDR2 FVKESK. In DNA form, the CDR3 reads TGTGCCAGCAGCCAAGATCTCCGGGACTCCGGCGGGGATACGCAGTATTTT. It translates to CASSQDLRDSGGDTQYF.

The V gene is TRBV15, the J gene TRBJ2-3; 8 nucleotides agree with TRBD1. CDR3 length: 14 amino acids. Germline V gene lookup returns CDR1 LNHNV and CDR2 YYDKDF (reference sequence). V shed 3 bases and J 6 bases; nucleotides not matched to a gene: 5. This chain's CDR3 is CATSRGQAMDTQYF. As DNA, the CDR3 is TGTGCCACCAGCAGGGGACAGGCTATGGATACGCAGTATTTT.

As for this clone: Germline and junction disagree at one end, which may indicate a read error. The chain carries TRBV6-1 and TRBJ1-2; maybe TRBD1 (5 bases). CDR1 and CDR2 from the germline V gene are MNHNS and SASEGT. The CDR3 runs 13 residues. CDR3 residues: CTSSTDSTYGYTF. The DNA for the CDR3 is TGTACCAGCAGTACAGACAGCACCTATGGCTACACCTTC.

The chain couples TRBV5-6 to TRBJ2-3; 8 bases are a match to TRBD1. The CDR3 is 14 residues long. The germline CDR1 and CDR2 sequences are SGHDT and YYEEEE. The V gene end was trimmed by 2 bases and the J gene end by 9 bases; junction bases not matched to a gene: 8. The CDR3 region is CASSFRPTGGTQYF. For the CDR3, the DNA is TGTGCCAGCAGCTTTAGACCTACAGGGGGAACGCAGTATTTT.

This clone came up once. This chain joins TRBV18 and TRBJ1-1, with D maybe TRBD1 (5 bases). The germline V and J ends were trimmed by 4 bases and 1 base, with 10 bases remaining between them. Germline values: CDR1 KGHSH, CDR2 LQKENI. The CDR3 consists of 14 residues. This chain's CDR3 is CASSLQAENTEAFF. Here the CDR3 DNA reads TGTGCCAGCTCACTACAGGCTGAGAACACTGAAGCTTTCTTT.

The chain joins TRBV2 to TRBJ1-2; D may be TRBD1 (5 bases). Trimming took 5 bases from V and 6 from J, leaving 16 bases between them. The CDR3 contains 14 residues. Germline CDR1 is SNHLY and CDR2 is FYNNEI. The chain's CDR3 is CASSTLGGSDGYTF. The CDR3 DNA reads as TGTGCCAGCAGTACTTTGGGGGGATCGGATGGCTACACCTTC.

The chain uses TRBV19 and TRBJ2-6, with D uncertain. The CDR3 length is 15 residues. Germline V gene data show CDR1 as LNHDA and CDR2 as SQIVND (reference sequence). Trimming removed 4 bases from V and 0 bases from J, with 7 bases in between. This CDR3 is CASSRAPSGANVLTF. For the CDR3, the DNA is TGTGCCAGTAGTAGGGCCCCCTCTGGGGCCAACGTCCTGACTTTC.

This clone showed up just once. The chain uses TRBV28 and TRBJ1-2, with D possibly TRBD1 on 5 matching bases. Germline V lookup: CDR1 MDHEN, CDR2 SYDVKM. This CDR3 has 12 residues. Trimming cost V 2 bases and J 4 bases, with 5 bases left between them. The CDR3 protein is CASSLGGYGYTF. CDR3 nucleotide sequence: TGTGCCAGCAGTTTAGGGGGCTATGGCTACACCTTC.

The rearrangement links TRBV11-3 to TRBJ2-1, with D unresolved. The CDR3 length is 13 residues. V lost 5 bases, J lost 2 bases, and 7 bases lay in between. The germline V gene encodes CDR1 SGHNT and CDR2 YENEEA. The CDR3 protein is CASSIATYNEQFF. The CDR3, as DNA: TGTGCCAGCAGCATAGCTACCTACAATGAGCAGTTCTTC.

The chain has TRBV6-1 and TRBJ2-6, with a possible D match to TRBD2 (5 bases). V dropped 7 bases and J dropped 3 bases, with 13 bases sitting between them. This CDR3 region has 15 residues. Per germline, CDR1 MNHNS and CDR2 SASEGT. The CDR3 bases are TGTGCCAGCATTAAGATGGGGAGTGGGGCCAACGTCCTGACTTTC. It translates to CASIKMGSGANVLTF.

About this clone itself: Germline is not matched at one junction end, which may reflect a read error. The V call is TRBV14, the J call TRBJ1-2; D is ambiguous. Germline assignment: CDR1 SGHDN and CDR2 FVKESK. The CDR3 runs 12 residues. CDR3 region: CASTRPPEDLTF. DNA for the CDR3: TGTGCCAGCACCCGCCCCCCAGAGGACCTCACGTTC.

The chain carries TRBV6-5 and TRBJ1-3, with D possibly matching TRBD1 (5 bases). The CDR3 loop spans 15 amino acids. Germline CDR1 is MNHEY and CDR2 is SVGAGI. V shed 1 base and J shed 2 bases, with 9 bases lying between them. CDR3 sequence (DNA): TGTGCCAGCAGTTACTATAAGGGGACTGGAAACACCATATATTTT. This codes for CASSYYKGTGNTIYF.

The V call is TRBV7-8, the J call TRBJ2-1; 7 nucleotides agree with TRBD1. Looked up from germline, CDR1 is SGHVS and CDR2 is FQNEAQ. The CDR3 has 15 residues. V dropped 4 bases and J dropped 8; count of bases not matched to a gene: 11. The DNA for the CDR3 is TGTGCCAGCAGCTCTCCTTACAGGGGTGCGGATGAGCAGTTCTTC. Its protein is CASSSPYRGADEQFF.

The CDR3 loop is CASSEKWLLDTQYF. CDR3 DNA sequence: TGTGCCAGCAGTGAAAAGTGGTTGTTGGATACGCAGTATTTT. V gene TRBV6-1 combines with J gene TRBJ2-3; D is undetermined. Between the trimmed V and J ends, which lost 2 bases and 6 bases, there was a span of 12 bases. In germline, CDR1 is MNHNS, CDR2 SASEGT. The CDR3 runs to 14 residues.

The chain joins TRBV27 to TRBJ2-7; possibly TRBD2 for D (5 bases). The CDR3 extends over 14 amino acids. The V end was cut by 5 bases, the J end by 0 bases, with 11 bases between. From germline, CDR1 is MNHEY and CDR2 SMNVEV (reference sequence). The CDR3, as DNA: TGTGCCAGCAGTCCTCCGGGAAGCTCCTACGAGCAGTACTTC. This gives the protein CASSPPGSSYEQYF.

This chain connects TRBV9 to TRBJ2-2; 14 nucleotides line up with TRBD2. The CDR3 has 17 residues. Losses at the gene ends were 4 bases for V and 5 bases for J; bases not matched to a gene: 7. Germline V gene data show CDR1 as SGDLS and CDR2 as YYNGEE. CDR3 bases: TGTGCCAGCAGCACGACTAGCGGGAGGGCCGGAACCGGGGAGCTGTTTTTT. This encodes CASSTTSGRAGTGELFF.

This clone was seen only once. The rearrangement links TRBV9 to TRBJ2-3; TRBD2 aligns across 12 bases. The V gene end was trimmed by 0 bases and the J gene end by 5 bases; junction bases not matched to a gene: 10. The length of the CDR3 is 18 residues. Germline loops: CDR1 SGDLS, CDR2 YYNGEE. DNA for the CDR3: TGTGCCAGCAGCGTAGCCCTAGCGGGGGGGCATGGTGGAGATACGCAGTATTTT. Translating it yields CASSVALAGGHGGDTQYF.

DNA of the CDR3: TGTGCCAGCAGTCTTCAGGGGGATGAGCAGTTCTTC. It codes for CASSLQGDEQFF. The chain links TRBV7-6 to TRBJ2-1; 7 bases line up with TRBD1. V lost 6 bases and J lost 8; bases outside the gene matches: 4. CDR1 is SGHVS, CDR2 FNYEAQ, per germline. The CDR3 totals 12 residues.

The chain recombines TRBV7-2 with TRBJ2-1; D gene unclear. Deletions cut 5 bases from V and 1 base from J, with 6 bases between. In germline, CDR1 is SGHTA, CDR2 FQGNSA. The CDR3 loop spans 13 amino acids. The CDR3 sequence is CASSRGSYNEQFF. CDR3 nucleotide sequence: TGTGCCAGCAGCCGTGGATCCTACAATGAGCAGTTCTTC.